This T cell receptor (beta chain) was sequenced during a study of T-cell reconstitution after alpha-beta-depleted transplantation in children. This sample's TCRbeta library carried unique molecular identifier barcodes. TCRdb redid the calling of the PCR reads with MiXCR, one entry per CDR3 protein. The sample contains 250,000 to 350,000 distinct CDR3 sequences, nearly 10% of which appear only once. This CDR3 is 14 amino acids long. With V trimmed by 6 bases and J by 0 bases, 7 bases remained unmatched. The germline CDR1 and CDR2 sequences are DFQATT and SNEGSKA (reference sequence). The chain uses TRBV20-1 and TRBJ1-1, with 7 positions matching TRBD1. The origin of this receptor is a human donor who donated a stem cell graft to a child with SCID. The sequencing used PBMCs from the stem cell graft donor, collected from the stem cell graft. The CDR3 spells CSATRDSMNTEAFF. CDR3 sequence (DNA): TGCAGTGCCACTAGGGACAGTATGAACACTGAAGCTTTCTTT.